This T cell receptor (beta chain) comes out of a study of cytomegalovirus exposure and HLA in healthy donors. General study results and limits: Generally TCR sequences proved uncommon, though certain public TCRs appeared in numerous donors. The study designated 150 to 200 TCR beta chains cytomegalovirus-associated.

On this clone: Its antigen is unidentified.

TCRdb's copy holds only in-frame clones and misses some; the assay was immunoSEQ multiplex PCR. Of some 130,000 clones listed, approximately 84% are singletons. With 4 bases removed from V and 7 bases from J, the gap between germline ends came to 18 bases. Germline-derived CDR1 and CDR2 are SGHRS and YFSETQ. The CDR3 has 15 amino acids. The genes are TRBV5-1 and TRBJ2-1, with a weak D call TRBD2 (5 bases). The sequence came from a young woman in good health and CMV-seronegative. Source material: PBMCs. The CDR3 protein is CASSLRTTPGNEQFF. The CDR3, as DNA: TGCGCCAGCAGCCTAAGGACCACTCCGGGGAATGAGCAGTTCTTC.